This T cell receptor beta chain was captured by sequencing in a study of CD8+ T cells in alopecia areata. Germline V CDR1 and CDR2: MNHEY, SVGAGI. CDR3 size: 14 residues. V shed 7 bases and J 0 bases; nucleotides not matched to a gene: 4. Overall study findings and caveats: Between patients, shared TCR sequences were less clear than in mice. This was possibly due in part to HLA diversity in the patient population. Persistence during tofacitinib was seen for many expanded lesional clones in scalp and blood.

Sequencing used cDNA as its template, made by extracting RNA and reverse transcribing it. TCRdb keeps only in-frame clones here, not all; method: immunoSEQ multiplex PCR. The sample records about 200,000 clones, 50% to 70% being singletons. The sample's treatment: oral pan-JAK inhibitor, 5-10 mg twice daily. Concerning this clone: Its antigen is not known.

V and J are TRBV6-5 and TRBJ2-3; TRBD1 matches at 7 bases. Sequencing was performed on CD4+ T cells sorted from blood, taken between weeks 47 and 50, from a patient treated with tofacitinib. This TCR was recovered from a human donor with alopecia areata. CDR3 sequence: CASTEDRSTDTQYF. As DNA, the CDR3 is TGTGCCAGCACCGAGGACAGGAGCACAGATACGCAGTATTTT.